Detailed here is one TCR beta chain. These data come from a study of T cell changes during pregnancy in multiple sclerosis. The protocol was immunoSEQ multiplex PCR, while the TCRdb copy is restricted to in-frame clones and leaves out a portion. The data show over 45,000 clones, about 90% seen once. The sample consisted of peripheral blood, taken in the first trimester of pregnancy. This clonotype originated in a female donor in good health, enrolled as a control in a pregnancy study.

CDR3 nucleotide sequence: TGCGCCAGCAGCTTATCCGGGACAGATAAAAACATTCAGTACTTC. This sequence encodes CASSLSGTDKNIQYF. The J gene is TRBJ2-4, the V gene TRBV5-1; TRBD1 matches at 7 bases. From germline, CDR1 is SGHRS and CDR2 YFSETQ. J lost 4 bases, V lost 2 bases, and 6 bases had no gene match. The CDR3 totals 15 residues. The entire variable domain, with the rest obtained from reference TRBV5-1 and TRBJ2-4, is as follows: KAGVTQTPRYLIKTRGQQVTLSCSPISGHRSVSWYQQTPGQGLQFLFEYFSETQRNKGNFPGRFSGRQFSNSRSEMNVSTLELGDSALYLCASSLSGTDKNIQYFGAGTRLSVL.